This entry lists 8 T cell receptor beta chains sequenced from one sample in a study of blood T cells in healthy people across ages. Alongside a J-beta primer mix, a sample-barcoded 5' primer served in a second PCR lasting roughly 6 to 11 cycles. TCRdb passed the 5' RACE reads through MiXCR, listing each CDR3 protein once. The data show roughly 1,500,000 distinct CDR3 sequences, 42% seen once. Input material: blood. These receptors originate from a woman under 30 in good health.

This clonotype turned up a few times. The rearrangement uses TRBV5-1 and TRBJ2-7, with D unclear. This CDR3 has 12 amino acids. V lost 4 bases, J lost 6 bases, and 11 bases lay in between. CDR1 is SGHRS and CDR2 is YFSETQ in the germline V gene. The CDR3, as DNA: TGCGCCAGCAGCGCGGAAGGGTTCGAGCAGTACTTC. Translating gives CASSAEGFEQYF. The variable domain in full, completed from reference TRBV5-1 and TRBJ2-7, reads KAGVTQTPRYLIKTRGQQVTLSCSPISGHRSVSWYQQTPGQGLQFLFEYFSETQRNKGNFPGRFSGRQFSNSRSEMNVSTLELGDSALYLCASSAEGFEQYFGPGTRLTVT.

This rearrangement joins TRBV3-1 to TRBJ2-7; D gene uncertain. The CDR3 loop spans 14 amino acids. V lost 2 bases, J lost 1 base, and 9 bases lay in between. The V gene's germline CDR1 is LGHDT and CDR2 YNNKEL (reference sequence). This chain's CDR3 is CASSQWTESYEQYF. The CDR3 region has the DNA TGTGCCAGCAGCCAATGGACGGAATCCTACGAGCAGTACTTC.

In its sample, this clonotype was seen a few times. V is TRBV5-1 and J is TRBJ1-2; unclear D gene. Germline CDR1 is SGHRS and CDR2 is YFSETQ. The CDR3 sequence is 15 residues long. V was pared by 4 bases and J by 0 bases, with 13 bases between. The CDR3 DNA follows: TGCGCCAGCAGCGCGGGCCTCGGGGCTAACTATGGCTACACCTTC. Translating it yields CASSAGLGANYGYTF.

The chain recombines TRBV6-6 with TRBJ1-2; a possible D gene is TRBD1 (5 bases). From germline, CDR1 is MNHNY and CDR2 SVGAGI (reference sequence). V lost 0 bases and J 5 bases, leaving 10 bases between the germline ends. CDR3 length: 14 residues. CDR3 sequence reads: CASSYSETVYGYTF. The DNA of the CDR3 is TGTGCCAGCAGTTACTCAGAGACAGTTTATGGCTACACCTTC.

The rearrangement uses TRBV6-6 and TRBJ2-1; 12 positions agree with TRBD2. Germline values: CDR1 MNHNY, CDR2 SVGAGI (reference sequence). The CDR3 covers 17 residues. V lost 6 bases and J lost 0; bases outside the gene matches: 6. In nucleotides, the CDR3 is TGTGCCAGCAGCCACGGACTAGCGGGAAGCTCCTACAATGAGCAGTTCTTC. This translates into CASSHGLAGSSYNEQFF.

The rearrangement uses TRBV11-2 and TRBJ2-5; 9 positions match TRBD1. The DNA matches TRBJ2-7 better at its end, which makes the J call doubtful. This CDR3 spans 16 amino acids. CDR1 and CDR2 (germline): SGHAT, FQNNGV. The CDR3 reads CASSSYRDRDPYEQYF. The DNA of the CDR3 is TGTGCCAGCAGCTCATACCGGGACAGGGATCCCTACGAGCAGTACTTC.

The sample holds many counts of this clonotype. This chain connects TRBV7-9 to TRBJ2-7, with D unresolved. The germline CDR1 and CDR2 sequences are SEHNR and FQNEAQ (reference sequence). The CDR3 sequence is 12 residues long. Trimming shortened V by 9 bases and J by 0 bases, and 9 bases separated the two germline ends. CDR3 nucleotides: TGTGCCAGTAGTATGAGCTCCTACGAGCAGTACTTC. Encoded protein: CASSMSSYEQYF.

This clonotype was detected only a few times. V is TRBV7-9 and J is TRBJ2-7, with D perhaps TRBD1 (6 bases). CDR1 and CDR2 from the germline V gene are SEHNR and FQNEAQ (reference sequence). With 0 bases removed from V and 3 bases from J, the gap between germline ends came to 12 bases. This CDR3 has 15 amino acids. The CDR3 DNA sequence: TGTGCCAGCAGCTTAGCATTCGTGGACAGCTACGAGCAGTACTTC. Protein: CASSLAFVDSYEQYF.